This passage covers 12 T cell receptor beta chains from one sample sequenced in a study of beta chain features in type 1 diabetes. Study-level points and caveats: Patients with Type 1 diabetes showed moderately but significantly shorter TCRB CDR3s in all four CD4+ subsets.

No antigen has been identified for these receptors. Investigators reverse transcribed all isolated RNA, so they sequenced expressed TCRB transcripts. Profiling relied on immunoSEQ multiplex PCR, and the TCRdb table lists in-frame clones only, not all of them. Of 680,000 or so clones detected, roughly an eighth appear once; the ten largest clones hold less than 0.025%. Sample: naive CD4+ T cells from blood. These receptors all stem from a man aged 18-30 years with type 1 diabetes.

This clone was detected ten times or more. The rearrangement joins TRBV28 to TRBJ2-7; no clear D gene. With 5 bases removed from V and 3 bases from J, the gap between germline ends came to 8 bases. CDR1 and CDR2 from the germline V gene are MDHEN and SYDVKM. The CDR3 sequence is 12 residues long. The CDR3 reads CASSTRSYEQYF. The CDR3 nucleotides are TGTGCCAGCAGTACCAGGAGCTACGAGCAGTACTTC.

The J gene is TRBJ2-5, the V gene TRBV18; D might be TRBD1 (6 bases). The CDR3 has 15 residues. Germline loops: CDR1 KGHSH, CDR2 LQKENI. Trimming took off 0 bases at V and 1 base at J, with 9 bases between the two ends. The CDR3 sequence is CASSPPGASQETQYF. DNA for the CDR3: TGTGCCAGCTCACCACCGGGGGCCAGCCAAGAGACCCAGTACTTC.

This clone was observed a few times. The chain is built from TRBV25-1 and TRBJ2-3, with a tentative D call TRBD2 (7 bases). From germline, CDR1 is MGHDK and CDR2 SYGVNS. The CDR3 runs 13 residues. The V end was cut by 5 bases, the J end by 6 bases, with 12 bases between. The CDR3 nucleotides read TGTGCCAGCAGTCTAGGGGGGGCGGATACGCAGTATTTT. Translating it yields CASSLGGADTQYF.

V gene TRBV28 combines with J gene TRBJ2-7; TRBD2 agrees at 8 bases. Trimming removed 8 bases from V and 3 bases from J; junction bases left unmatched: 6. The germline V gene has CDR1 MDHEN and CDR2 SYDVKM. This CDR3 has 13 residues. CDR3 sequence reads: CASDVAGSYEQYF. The CDR3 region has the DNA TGTGCCAGCGACGTAGCGGGGAGCTACGAGCAGTACTTC.

This clone was observed a few times. This chain links TRBV2 with TRBJ1-6; D ambiguous. CDR3 length equals 15 residues. Looked up from germline, CDR1 is SNHLY and CDR2 is FYNNEI. Trimming took off 7 bases at V and 7 bases at J, with 17 bases between the two ends. The CDR3 sequence is CASTPAVLTNSPLHF. The CDR3 DNA reads TGTGCCAGCACTCCTGCCGTCCTTACGAATTCACCCCTCCACTTT.

This clone was seen a handful of times. V and J are TRBV6-6 and TRBJ2-7; D may be TRBD1 or TRBD2 (5 bases each). Germline values: CDR1 MNHNY, CDR2 SVGAGI (reference sequence). Trimming shortened V by 2 bases and J by 2 bases, and 10 bases separated the two germline ends. The CDR3 covers 14 residues. This chain's CDR3 is CASSYGTSAYEQYF. In nucleotides, the CDR3 is TGTGCCAGCAGTTACGGGACGAGCGCCTACGAGCAGTACTTC.

The rearrangement uses TRBV5-6 and TRBJ1-1, with D unclear. This CDR3 is built from 17 residues. From germline, CDR1 is SGHDT and CDR2 YYEEEE. V lost 5 bases to trimming and J lost 1 base, with 21 bases between them. DNA for the CDR3: TGTGCCAGCAGGCCGACTCGGACGCATCGGACGAACACTGAAGCTTTCTTT. Translation gives CASRPTRTHRTNTEAFF.

The genes are TRBV6-5 and TRBJ1-3; unclear D gene. The CDR3 length is 12 residues. With 7 bases removed from V and 3 bases from J, the gap between germline ends came to 7 bases. Germline loops: CDR1 MNHEY, CDR2 SVGAGI. The CDR3 is CASTSVGNTIYF. The CDR3 DNA follows: TGTGCCAGCACCTCAGTTGGAAACACCATATATTTT.

This clone was found a few times. This sequence joins TRBV4-1 and TRBJ2-7; the D gene is possibly TRBD1 (5 bases). This CDR3 has 15 amino acids. CDR1 MGHRA and CDR2 YSYEKL come from the germline V gene. V was trimmed by 0 bases and J by 6 bases, leaving 15 bases between them. CDR3 bases: TGCGCCAGCAGCCAAGAAGGGGCCGCCCTGCGCGAGCAGTACTTC. Translated: CASSQEGAALREQYF.

V and J are TRBV5-1 and TRBJ2-3, with a possible D match to TRBD2 (7 bases). Trimming shortened V by 1 base and J by 6 bases, and 15 bases separated the two germline ends. CDR1 is SGHRS, CDR2 YFSETQ, per germline. This CDR3 has 15 amino acids. CDR3 amino acids: CASSLSPGGGDTQYF. The CDR3, as DNA: TGCGCCAGCAGCTTGTCCCCGGGGGGCGGTGATACGCAGTATTTT.

The chain carries TRBV19 and TRBJ2-1; TRBD1 is a possible D gene (6 bases). This CDR3 has 15 residues. Trimming took 10 bases from V and 5 from J, leaving 21 bases between them. Germline V gene data show CDR1 as LNHDA and CDR2 as SQIVND (reference sequence). The chain's CDR3 is CATSVTGRPDNEQFF. The CDR3 nucleotides are TGTGCCACCTCTGTTACAGGGCGCCCCGACAATGAGCAGTTCTTC.

CDR3 protein: CASSWDRDTEAFF. The CDR3 DNA sequence: TGTGCCAGCAGTTGGGACAGGGACACTGAAGCTTTCTTT. The J gene is TRBJ1-1, the V gene TRBV6-5, with TRBD1 matching 9 bases. Losses at the gene ends were 4 bases for V and 3 bases for J; bases not matched to a gene: 0. CDR1 and CDR2 (germline): MNHEY, SVGAGI. The CDR3 is made up of 13 amino acids.